The present T cell receptor (beta chain) was sequenced within a study of OX40 agonist ivuxolimab in advanced cancers. The overall study: Patients received ivuxolimab, an agonistic anti-OX40 (CD134) antibody. Patients were roughly 87% male with ages about 20 to 79, mean about 65.

Sequencing used immunoSEQ multiplex PCR; TCRdb keeps in-frame clones, though not all of them. The table has 77,000 or so clones, about four fifths seen once. Study-level results: Averaging showed that CD8+ T cells had more expanded clones than CD4+ did.

For this clone: The antigen is not known.

V lost 1 base and J 0 bases, leaving 13 bases between the germline ends. The CDR3 totals 17 residues. Germline V gene data show CDR1 as MGHRA and CDR2 as YSYEKL. With baseline, cycle 4 day 1, and cycle 7 day 1 as timepoints, blood was sampled. The clonotype comes from an adult with an advanced solid tumor such as melanoma, head and neck, liver or kidney cancer. Sample: CD4+ or CD8+ T cells sorted from blood, taken in a trial of the OX40 agonist ivuxolimab. The rearrangement links TRBV4-1 to TRBJ2-1, with D hard to call. The CDR3 DNA follows: TGCGCCAGCAGCCAAGGGAGAGCGAGAAGCTCCTACAATGAGCAGTTCTTC. Its protein product is CASSQGRARSSYNEQFF.